This T cell receptor beta chain was recovered during a study of beta chain features in type 1 diabetes. By way of CD45RO/CCR7/CD25/CD127/CD95/CD27, the CD4+ regulatory, stem cell-like memory, central memory and naive cells were sorted. The CDR3 has 15 residues. V dropped 4 bases and J dropped 6; count of bases not matched to a gene: 7. Looked up from germline, CDR1 is SGHAT and CDR2 is FQNNGV. cDNA synthesis used the whole RNA isolate, giving expressed TCRB sequences. Naive, central memory and regulatory T cell samples yielded around 3.4 million reads on average. Libraries were prepared by immunoSEQ multiplex PCR; TCRdb keeps only in-frame clonotypes and omits some of them. The data contain a few hundred thousand clones, about 15% of them singletons. The table lists this clone with a few counts. Antigen specificity is unknown. Whole-study findings and limits: In all four CD4+ subsets, TCRB CDR3 length was significantly, moderately reduced in type 1 diabetes. Insertions at VDJ junctions were less frequent in type 1 diabetes patients. These patients also deleted more nucleotides at the same junctions. Naive, central memory and regulatory TCRB repertoires appeared more similar among patients than healthy donors.

Sequencing was done on a sample of naive CD4+ T cells from blood. This rearrangement joins TRBV11-2 to TRBJ1-5, with 9 bases aligning to TRBD1. This sequence was found in a man between 18 and 35 years old with type 1 diabetes. Here the CDR3 reads CASSWGQGRGQPQHF. The CDR3 region has the DNA TGTGCCAGCAGCTGGGGACAGGGAAGAGGTCAGCCCCAGCATTTT.